The 22 T cell receptor beta chains below all came from one sample that was sequenced in a study of blood T cells in healthy people across ages. The authors ran a second PCR of roughly 6 to 12 cycles using a sample-barcoded 5' primer and a J-beta primer mix. MiXCR, run by TCRdb on the 5' RACE reads, gives a single entry per CDR3 protein. Here the sample spans about 750,000 distinct CDR3 sequences, 53% being singletons. The specimen sequenced was blood. The receptors were sampled from an elderly man in good health.

This clonotype was recorded a few times. CDR3 sequence reads: CSARDAPGLGNTDTQYF. The CDR3 nucleotides read TGCAGTGCTAGAGATGCTCCGGGACTAGGGAACACAGATACGCAGTATTTT. The J gene is TRBJ2-3, the V gene TRBV20-1, with 8 bases aligning to TRBD2. The CDR3 extends over 17 amino acids. Germline loops: CDR1 DFQATT, CDR2 SNEGSKA (reference sequence). After removal of 0 bases from V and 2 bases from J, the junction contained 10 bases not matched to a gene.

This clonotype has more than one count but fewer than ten. This chain uses TRBV15 with TRBJ2-4; 8 bases are a match to TRBD1. The CDR3 has 16 amino acids. V shed 5 bases and J 6 bases; nucleotides not matched to a gene: 12. The germline CDR1 and CDR2 sequences are LNHNV and YYDKDF (reference sequence). Here the CDR3 reads CATSRRGRGPLNIQYF. Written as DNA, the CDR3 is TGTGCCACCAGCCGTCGGGGCAGGGGGCCGTTAAACATTCAGTACTTC.

The chain joins TRBV12-3 or TRBV12-4 to TRBJ1-5; D uncertain. The CDR3 covers 15 residues. Trimming took 5 bases from V and 0 from J, leaving 11 bases between them. The CDR3 sequence: CASSKQRNSNQPQHF. In DNA, the CDR3 is TGTGCCAGCAGTAAACAGCGAAATAGCAATCAGCCCCAGCATTTT.

The J gene is TRBJ1-5, the V gene TRBV15, with D unresolved. V lost 1 base, J lost 9 bases, and 13 bases lay in between. This CDR3 is built from 14 residues. The germline CDR1 and CDR2 sequences are LNHNV and YYDKDF (reference sequence). The CDR3 coding sequence is TGTGCCACCAGCAGAGTTAAAGCAGCCCTGCCCCAGCATTTT. Its protein is CATSRVKAALPQHF.

The CDR3 sequence: CASKEDLTYNEQFF. For the CDR3, the DNA is TGTGCCAGCAAAGAGGACCTAACCTACAATGAGCAGTTCTTC. The rearrangement joins TRBV6-1 to TRBJ2-1; D remains unclear. The germline CDR1 and CDR2 sequences are MNHNS and SASEGT. The CDR3 is 14 residues long. V was shortened by 7 bases and J by 2 bases, with 12 bases between the two germline ends.

CDR3 sequence reads: CASSRDSLILSYNEQYF. DNA of the CDR3: TGTGCCAGCAGCCGGGACAGCTTGATTCTATCCTACAATGAGCAGTACTTC. The chain recombines TRBV6-1 with TRBJ2-1, with TRBD1 matching 7 bases. The J call may be wrong; the DNA end is better matched by TRBJ2-7. Germline lookup yields CDR1 MNHNS and CDR2 SASEGT. The length of the CDR3 is 17 residues.

The J gene is TRBJ1-5, the V gene TRBV6-1; TRBD1 agrees at 7 bases. The CDR3 consists of 14 residues. Germline CDR1 and CDR2: MNHNS and SASEGT. With 6 bases clipped from V and 5 bases from J, the junction kept 7 bases outside the gene matches. CDR3: CASSLQGIDQPQHF. DNA for the CDR3: TGTGCCAGCAGCTTACAGGGGATCGATCAGCCCCAGCATTTT.

As concerns this clonotype: A junction boundary mismatches the germline segment, possibly from a read error. The rearrangement uses TRBV29-1 and TRBJ2-5, with TRBD1 as a possible D gene (6 bases). This CDR3 has 12 residues. Germline lookup yields CDR1 SQVTM and CDR2 ANQGSEA. The CDR3 nucleotides are TGCAGCGAACTCAGGGGTGCGGAGACCCTGTACTTC. Its translation: CSELRGAETLYF. The full variable domain, completed using reference TRBV29-1 and TRBJ2-5, is SAVISQKPSRDICQRGTSLTIQCQVDSQVTMMFWYRQQPGQSLTLIATANQGSEATYESGFVIDKFPISRPNLTFSTLTVSNMSPEDSSIYLCSELRGAETLYFGPGTRLLVL.

The chain has TRBV29-1 and TRBJ2-1, with TRBD2 matching 9 bases. Trimming removed 8 bases from V and 9 bases from J; junction bases left unmatched: 11. Germline V gives CDR1 SQVTM, CDR2 ANQGSEA. The CDR3 runs to 13 residues. The CDR3 DNA reads as TGCAGCTCTGGAGGCGGGGGGGCGACTGAGCAGTTCTTC. It yields the protein CSSGGGGATEQFF.

The chain has TRBV11-1 and TRBJ1-4, with 7 bases that match TRBD1. V shed 4 bases and J 7 bases; nucleotides not matched to a gene: 3. This CDR3 region has 13 residues. The germline V gene has CDR1 SGHAT and CDR2 FQDESV (reference sequence). DNA of the CDR3: TGTGCCAGCAGCTCTCGACAGGGTGAAAAACTGTTTTTT. It translates to CASSSRQGEKLFF.

This clonotype was counted only a few times. The rearrangement uses TRBV7-8 and TRBJ2-1, with a weak D call TRBD1 (5 bases). Germline V gene sequence: CDR1 SGHVS, CDR2 FQNEAQ. The V and J ends lost 0 bases and 11 bases respectively, with 11 bases between them. CDR3 length equals 13 residues. CDR3 in amino acids: CASSLAQGVKQFF. The CDR3 coding sequence is TGTGCCAGCAGCTTAGCGCAGGGCGTGAAGCAGTTCTTC.

This clonotype was detected a few times. The rearrangement links TRBV6-2 or TRBV6-3 to TRBJ2-3, with D possibly TRBD2 on 5 matching bases. V lost 7 bases to trimming and J lost 1 base, with 12 bases between them. Germline CDR1 and CDR2: MNHEY and SVGEGT. This CDR3 region has 14 residues. The CDR3 DNA follows: TGTGCCAGCACCGGACCCGGGGGCACAGATACGCAGTATTTT. This sequence encodes CASTGPGGTDTQYF.

The V and J genes are TRBV20-1 and TRBJ2-7; the match to TRBD2 covers 15 bases. V shed 5 bases, J shed 5 bases, and the junction held 10 bases outside the gene matches. Germline-derived CDR1 and CDR2 are DFQATT and SNEGSKA (reference sequence). The CDR3 consists of 16 residues. CDR3 region: CSAEGGWTSGRDEQYF. CDR3 DNA: TGCAGTGCTGAGGGGGGTTGGACTAGCGGGAGGGACGAGCAGTACTTC.

This chain links TRBV7-8 with TRBJ2-5; D unclear. This CDR3 has 14 amino acids. The germline V gene has CDR1 SGHVS and CDR2 FQNEAQ. V shed 4 bases and J shed 11 bases, with 20 bases lying between them. Written as DNA, the CDR3 is TGTGCCAGCAGCTCCCTCGGACGGGCTGGAGAGCAGTACTTC. It is translated as CASSSLGRAGEQYF.

The J gene is TRBJ2-1, the V gene TRBV14; D might be TRBD1 or TRBD2, each matching 5 bases. CDR1 is SGHDN, CDR2 FVKESK, per germline. The V end was cut by 0 bases, the J end by 5 bases, with 14 bases between. CDR3 size: 16 residues. CDR3 sequence: CASSQDREMVNNEQFF. As DNA, the CDR3 is TGTGCCAGCAGCCAAGACAGGGAGATGGTGAACAATGAGCAGTTCTTC.

This chain links TRBV7-8 with TRBJ1-4, with 7 bases matching TRBD1. The germline gives CDR1 SGHVS, CDR2 FQNEAQ. V gave up 3 bases and J gave up 7 bases; unmatched junction bases: 5. The CDR3 is made up of 14 amino acids. In DNA form, the CDR3 reads TGTGCCAGCAGCTTGAGGGGGCGATTTGAAAAACTGTTTTTT. Protein sequence: CASSLRGRFEKLFF.

This clonotype was seen more than once but under ten times. The chain is built from TRBV27 and TRBJ2-3, with D perhaps given as TRBD1 or TRBD2 (6 bases each). The CDR3 spans 15 residues. Per the germline V gene, CDR1 is MNHEY and CDR2 is SMNVEV (reference sequence). Trimming took off 6 bases at V and 14 bases at J, with 27 bases between the two ends. CDR3 amino acids: CASSKRGVPHRYAYF. DNA of the CDR3: TGTGCCAGCAGCAAAAGGGGGGTACCGCACAGATACGCGTATTTT.

This chain joins TRBV5-5 and TRBJ1-1; the D is unclear. Per the germline V gene, CDR1 is SGHKS and CDR2 is YYEKEE (reference sequence). Trimming took off 2 bases at V and 4 bases at J, with 15 bases between the two ends. The CDR3 loop spans 15 amino acids. The CDR3 DNA reads as TGTGCCAGCAGCTTTACGGGCAGCCTGGGCACTGAAGCTTTCTTT. Translated, it gives CASSFTGSLGTEAFF.

This clonotype was seen more than once but under ten times. CDR3 DNA: TGCAGTGCTAGAGCGGTTGGGGCAGATACGCAGTATTTT. This codes for CSARAVGADTQYF. The gene calls are TRBV20-1 and TRBJ2-3; D unclear. The CDR3 spans 13 residues. Germline V CDR1 and CDR2: DFQATT, SNEGSKA (reference sequence). V was pared by 1 base and J by 4 bases, with 9 bases between.

The CDR3 protein is CASQKREGRGNIQYF. CDR3 sequence (DNA): TGTGCCAGCCAGAAGCGGGAGGGCCGGGGAAACATTCAGTACTTC. This sequence joins TRBV5-6 and TRBJ2-7; 10 positions agree with TRBD2. The DNA end is a closer match to TRBJ2-4, so the J assignment may be wrong. The CDR3 has 15 residues. Germline lookup yields CDR1 SGHDT and CDR2 YYEEEE.

The chain recombines TRBV20-1 with TRBJ1-2; 7 bases match TRBD1. After removal of 0 bases from V and 4 bases from J, the junction contained 5 bases not matched to a gene. CDR3 size: 14 residues. The germline V gene has CDR1 DFQATT and CDR2 SNEGSKA (reference sequence). The CDR3 coding sequence is TGCAGTGCTAGAGATCAGGGACAGCTCTATGGCTACACCTTC. Translated, it gives CSARDQGQLYGYTF.

The chain carries TRBV2 and TRBJ2-3, with D perhaps matching TRBD2 (6 bases). The CDR3 contains 14 residues. The germline V gene encodes CDR1 SNHLY and CDR2 FYNNEI. V lost 3 bases, J lost 8 bases, and 15 bases lay in between. DNA of the CDR3: TGTGCCAGCAGTGAGGGAGGTGGGAGAGGTACGCAGTATTTT. It yields the protein CASSEGGGRGTQYF. The full variable domain, rest sourced from reference TRBV2 and TRBJ2-3, is EPEVTQTPSHQVTQMGQEVILRCVPISNHLYFYWYRQILGQKVEFLVSFYNNEISEKSEIFDDQFSVERPDGSNFTLKIRSTKLEDSAMYFCASSEGGGRGTQYFGPGTRLTVL.